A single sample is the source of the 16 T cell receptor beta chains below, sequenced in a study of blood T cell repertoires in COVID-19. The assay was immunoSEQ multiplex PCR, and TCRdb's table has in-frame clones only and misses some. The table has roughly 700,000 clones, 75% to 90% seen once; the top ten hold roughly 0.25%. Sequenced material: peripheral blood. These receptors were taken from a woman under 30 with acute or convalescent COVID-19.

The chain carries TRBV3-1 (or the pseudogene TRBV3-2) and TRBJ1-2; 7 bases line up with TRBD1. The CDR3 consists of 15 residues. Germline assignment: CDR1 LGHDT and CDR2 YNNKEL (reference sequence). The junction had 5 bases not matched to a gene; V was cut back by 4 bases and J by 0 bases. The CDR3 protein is CASSLRQGANYGYTF. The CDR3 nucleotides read TGTGCCAGCAGCCTACGACAGGGAGCTAACTATGGCTACACCTTC.

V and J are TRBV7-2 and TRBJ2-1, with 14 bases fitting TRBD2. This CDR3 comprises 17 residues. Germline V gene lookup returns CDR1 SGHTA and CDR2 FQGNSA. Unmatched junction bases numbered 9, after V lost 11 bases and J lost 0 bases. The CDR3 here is CAPKRTSGGSSYNEQFF. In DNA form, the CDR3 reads TGTGCCCCGAAGCGGACTAGCGGGGGGAGCTCCTACAATGAGCAGTTCTTC.

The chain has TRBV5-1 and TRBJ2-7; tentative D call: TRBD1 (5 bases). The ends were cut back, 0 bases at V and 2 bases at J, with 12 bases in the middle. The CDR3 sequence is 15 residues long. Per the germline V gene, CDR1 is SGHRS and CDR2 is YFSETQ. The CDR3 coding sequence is TGCGCCAGCAGCTTGGAGCCAGGGCCTACCTACGAGCAGTACTTC. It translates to CASSLEPGPTYEQYF.

CDR3 amino acids: CASSLSTNSGYTF. The CDR3 DNA sequence: TGTGCCAGCAGCTTAAGCACAAACAGCGGCTACACCTTC. This sequence joins TRBV7-3 and TRBJ1-2; D remains unclear. Germline-derived CDR1 and CDR2 are SGHTA and FQGTGA. This CDR3 region has 13 residues. Trimming stripped 1 base from V and 8 bases from J, with 11 bases between.

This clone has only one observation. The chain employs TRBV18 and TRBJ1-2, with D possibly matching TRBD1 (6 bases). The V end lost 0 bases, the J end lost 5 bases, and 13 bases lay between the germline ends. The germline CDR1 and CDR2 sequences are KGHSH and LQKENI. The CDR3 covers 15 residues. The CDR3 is CASSPPNRAPYGYTF. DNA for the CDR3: TGTGCCAGCTCACCACCAAACAGGGCTCCGTATGGCTACACCTTC.

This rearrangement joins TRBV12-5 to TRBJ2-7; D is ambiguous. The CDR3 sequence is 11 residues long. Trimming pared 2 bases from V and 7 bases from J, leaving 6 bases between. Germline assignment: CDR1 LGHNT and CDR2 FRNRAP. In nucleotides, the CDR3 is TGTGCTAGTGGTTTGTTGGCAGAGCAGTACTTC. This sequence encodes CASGLLAEQYF.

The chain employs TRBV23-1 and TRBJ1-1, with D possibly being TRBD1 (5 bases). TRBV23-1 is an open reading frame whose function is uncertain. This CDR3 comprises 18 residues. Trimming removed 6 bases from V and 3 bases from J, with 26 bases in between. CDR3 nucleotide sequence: TGCGCCAGCAGCCCACCGCGGAGAGAGACAGTCAGCTACACTGAAGCTTTCTTT. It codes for CASSPPRRETVSYTEAFF.

In DNA form, the CDR3 reads TGCAGCGTTGTAGGGACAGGGGGCAAGAACATTCAGTACTTC. Translated: CSVVGTGGKNIQYF. The V call is TRBV29-1, the J call TRBJ2-4; TRBD1 aligns across 12 bases. J was trimmed by 7 bases and V by 4 bases; bases with no gene match: 5. The CDR3 loop spans 14 amino acids. The germline V gene has CDR1 SQVTM and CDR2 ANQGSEA.

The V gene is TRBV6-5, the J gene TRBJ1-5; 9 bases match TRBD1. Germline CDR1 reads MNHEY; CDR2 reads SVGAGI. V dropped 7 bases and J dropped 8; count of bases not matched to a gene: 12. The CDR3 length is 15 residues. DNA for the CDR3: TGTGCCAGCACCGTCCGACAGGGGGTGGGGGAGCCCCAGCATTTT. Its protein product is CASTVRQGVGEPQHF.

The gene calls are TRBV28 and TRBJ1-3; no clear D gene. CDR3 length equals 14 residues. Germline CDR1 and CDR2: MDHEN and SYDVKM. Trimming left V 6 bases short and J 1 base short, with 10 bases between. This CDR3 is CASSIFGSGNTIYF. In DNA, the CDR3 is TGTGCCAGCAGCATCTTCGGGTCTGGAAACACCATATATTTT.

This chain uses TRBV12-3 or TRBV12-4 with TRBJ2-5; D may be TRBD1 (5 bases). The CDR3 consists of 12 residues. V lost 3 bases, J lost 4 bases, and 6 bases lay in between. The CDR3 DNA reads TGTGCCAGCAGTTTGCAGGGAGAGACCCAGTACTTC. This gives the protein CASSLQGETQYF.

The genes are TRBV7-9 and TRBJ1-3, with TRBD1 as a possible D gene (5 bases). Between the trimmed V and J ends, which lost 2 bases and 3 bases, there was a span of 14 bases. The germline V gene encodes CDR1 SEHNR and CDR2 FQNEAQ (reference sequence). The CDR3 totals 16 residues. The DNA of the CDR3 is TGTGCCAGCAGCTTACCACCCCAGGGAGGTGGAAACACCATATATTTT. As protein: CASSLPPQGGGNTIYF.

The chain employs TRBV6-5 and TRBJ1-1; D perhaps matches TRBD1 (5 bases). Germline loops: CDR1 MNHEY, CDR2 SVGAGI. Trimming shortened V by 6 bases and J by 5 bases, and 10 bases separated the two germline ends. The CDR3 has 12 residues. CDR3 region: CASRVGGTEAFF. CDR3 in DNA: TGTGCCAGCAGAGTGGGGGGAACTGAAGCTTTCTTT.

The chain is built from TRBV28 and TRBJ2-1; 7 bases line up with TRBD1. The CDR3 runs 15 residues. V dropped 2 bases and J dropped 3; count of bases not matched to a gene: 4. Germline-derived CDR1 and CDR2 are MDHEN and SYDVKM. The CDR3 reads CASSLGRGRYNEQFF. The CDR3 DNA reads TGTGCCAGCAGTTTAGGAAGGGGGCGCTACAATGAGCAGTTCTTC.

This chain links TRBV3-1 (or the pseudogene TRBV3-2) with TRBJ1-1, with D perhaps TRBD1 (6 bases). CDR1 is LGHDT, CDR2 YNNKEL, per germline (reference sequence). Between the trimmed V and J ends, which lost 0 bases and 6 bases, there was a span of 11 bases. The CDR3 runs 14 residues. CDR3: CASSQDPGAPEAFF. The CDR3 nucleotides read TGTGCCAGCAGCCAAGATCCAGGGGCCCCTGAAGCTTTCTTT.

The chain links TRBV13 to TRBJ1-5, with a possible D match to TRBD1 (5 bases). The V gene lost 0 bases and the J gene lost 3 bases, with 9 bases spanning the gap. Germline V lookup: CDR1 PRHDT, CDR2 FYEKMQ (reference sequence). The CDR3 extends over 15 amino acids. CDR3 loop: CASSLGRAPNQPQHF. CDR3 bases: TGTGCCAGCAGCTTAGGCAGGGCCCCCAATCAGCCCCAGCATTTT.